A selection of T cell receptor beta chains follows, all from one sample in a study of blood T cell repertoires in COVID-19. Sequencing was performed with immunoSEQ multiplex PCR; in TCRdb, only in-frame clones are kept and a portion is missing. The sample carries approximately 160,000 clones, approximately 88% recorded once. Material: peripheral blood. These receptors were obtained from a woman aged 55-75 years with acute or convalescent COVID-19. Each CDR3 is given with its conserved first and last residue. A D gene is named only where the DNA matches it firmly. For some rows the clone size is stated as once, few or many, or as a class when expanded; others skip it.

TRBJ1-3,-,TRBV5-6,-,TGTGCCAGCAGCTTTCAAGGAAACACCATATATTTT,CASSFQGNTIYF
TRBJ1-1,-,TRBV4-3,-,TGCGCCAGCAGCCAAGATCGGGCGGGGCGTCCTGAAGCTTTCTTT,CASSQDRAGRPEAFF
TRBJ1-6,TRBD1,TRBV27,-,TGTGCCAGCAGTCCGAATTGGACAGGGATGAATTCACCCCTCCACTTT,CASSPNWTGMNSPLHF
TRBJ1-3,TRBD1,TRBV13,-,TGTGCCAGCAGCCTAACTACGGGAACAGGGGGCCGAAACACCATATATTTT,CASSLTTGTGGRNTIYF
TRBJ1-1,-,TRBV6-2/TRBV6-3,-,TGTGCCAGCAGCCCCCCCCTGACCATCCCCGGGACTGAAGCTTTCTTT,CASSPPLTIPGTEAFF
TRBJ1-2,-,TRBV3-1/TRBV3-2,-,TGTGCCAGCAGCCACCCCACCTCCCCAGGACTGGATGGCTACACCTTC,CASSHPTSPGLDGYTF
TRBJ2-3,TRBD1,TRBV4-1,-,TGCGCCAGCAGCCAAGAGACAGGGAGCCGCACAGATACGCAGTATTTT,CASSQETGSRTDTQYF
TRBJ1-5,TRBD1,TRBV19,-,TGTGCCAGTAGGACAGGGTTGGGGAATCAGCCCCAGCATTTT,CASRTGLGNQPQHF
TRBJ2-3,-,TRBV15,-,TGTGCCACCAGCAGAAGGTTCAGGGGCACAGATACGCAGTATTTT,CATSRRFRGTDTQYF
TRBJ1-3,-,TRBV9,once,TGTGCCAGCAGCGTAGATAATGCGTGGGCAAGCTCTGGAAACACCATATATTTT,CASSVDNAWASSGNTIYF